This T cell receptor beta chain was identified during a study of regulatory T cells in long-lasting Graves disease. Points from the study as a whole: TRBV28 was favored in persistent disease, as were TRBJ1-2 and TRBJ2-5. Persistent Graves' patients had lower TCR diversity than newly diagnosed ones.

The CDR3 sequence is 13 residues long. From germline, CDR1 is MNHNS and CDR2 SASEGT. V was clipped by 5 bases and J by 2 bases, with 10 bases between them. This clonotype has a count of ten or more. The antigen is unknown. Described time point: persistent/refractory GD, antithyroid drugs over 5 years with positive TRAb. PBMCs provided the RNA from which the TCR library was made. HTBI primers from iRepertoire and Arm-PCR of CDR3 regions yielded the TCR beta libraries. TCRdb fed the multiplex PCR reads into MiXCR, producing one record per CDR3 protein. The sample has a few hundred thousand distinct CDR3 sequences; approximately 21% are singletons.

This TCR derives from a female donor with Graves disease. The rearrangement joins TRBV6-1 to TRBJ2-7; D uncertain. The specimen comprised peripheral blood mononuclear cells (PBMCs), sampled when the disease was refractory, from a patient treated with antithyroid drugs. The CDR3: CASSQGTTYEQYF. DNA of the CDR3: TGTGCCAGCAGTCAAGGCACAACCTACGAGCAGTACTTC.